This T cell receptor (beta chain) came from a study of shared clonotypes between healthy human individuals. Genomic DNA (from each subset) was split evenly across several immunoSEQ plates. Here immunoSEQ multiplex PCR was the method, and the copy in TCRdb shows in-frame clones only, minus some. The data contain roughly 2,000,000 clones, 93% of them singletons. Germline CDR1 SGHDT, CDR2 YYEEEE. The CDR3 totals 12 residues. V lost 0 bases and J lost 6, with 7 bases in between. As regards this clone: What it binds is unknown.

The naive CD8 subset, CD45RO-negative cells positively selected for CCR7, excluded terminally differentiated effector memory CD45RA+ cells. Overall study results and limits: The study sampled only blood, and tissue repertoires likely differ. A small donor pool kept down the genetic and exposure-history diversity that was represented.

Sequenced: naive CD8+ T cells from PBMCs. This receptor was obtained from a man aged 18 to 30 in good health. Some clones in this sample may be carry-over from other donors' samples. The V call is TRBV5-6, the J call TRBJ2-7; D not certain. This CDR3 reads CASSLAGPEQYF. CDR3 bases: TGTGCCAGCAGCTTGGCCGGTCCCGAGCAGTACTTC.